These 3 T cell receptor beta chains came from one sample sequenced in a study of cytomegalovirus exposure and HLA in healthy donors. Data came from immunoSEQ multiplex PCR; TCRdb stores just in-frame clones and leaves some out. Found here are 150,000 to 200,000 clones, about 81% of them singletons; the top ten hold 1% to 1.5%. Sequenced: PBMCs. The receptors stem from a woman aged 25 to 39 in good health and CMV-seronegative.

This clone was counted only a few times. The V and J genes are TRBV5-1 and TRBJ2-2, with 10 bases fitting TRBD2. CDR1 is SGHRS and CDR2 is YFSETQ in the germline V gene. CDR3 length equals 17 residues. With 0 bases clipped from V and 3 bases from J, the junction kept 5 bases outside the gene matches. In DNA, the CDR3 is TGCGCCAGCAGCTTGGCCACTAGCGGGAAGTACACCGGGGAGCTGTTTTTT. It specifies CASSLATSGKYTGELFF.

The chain couples TRBV4-1 to TRBJ2-5; 8 nucleotides match TRBD1. The V gene end was trimmed by 2 bases and the J gene end by 5 bases; junction bases not matched to a gene: 7. The CDR3 extends over 15 amino acids. Germline values: CDR1 MGHRA, CDR2 YSYEKL. DNA for the CDR3: TGCGCCAGCAGCCAACAAGAGGGACAGGAGGAGACCCAGTACTTC. Translating it yields CASSQQEGQEETQYF.

V usage is TRBV28 and J usage is TRBJ1-2; 7 nucleotides agree with TRBD1. Trimming at V came to 6 bases and at J to 2 bases, leaving 6 bases not matched to a gene. This CDR3 has 14 residues. Looked up from germline, CDR1 is MDHEN and CDR2 is SYDVKM. The CDR3 DNA reads TGTGCCAGCAGCCACAGGGGCCCCAACTATGGCTACACCTTC. Its protein product is CASSHRGPNYGYTF.